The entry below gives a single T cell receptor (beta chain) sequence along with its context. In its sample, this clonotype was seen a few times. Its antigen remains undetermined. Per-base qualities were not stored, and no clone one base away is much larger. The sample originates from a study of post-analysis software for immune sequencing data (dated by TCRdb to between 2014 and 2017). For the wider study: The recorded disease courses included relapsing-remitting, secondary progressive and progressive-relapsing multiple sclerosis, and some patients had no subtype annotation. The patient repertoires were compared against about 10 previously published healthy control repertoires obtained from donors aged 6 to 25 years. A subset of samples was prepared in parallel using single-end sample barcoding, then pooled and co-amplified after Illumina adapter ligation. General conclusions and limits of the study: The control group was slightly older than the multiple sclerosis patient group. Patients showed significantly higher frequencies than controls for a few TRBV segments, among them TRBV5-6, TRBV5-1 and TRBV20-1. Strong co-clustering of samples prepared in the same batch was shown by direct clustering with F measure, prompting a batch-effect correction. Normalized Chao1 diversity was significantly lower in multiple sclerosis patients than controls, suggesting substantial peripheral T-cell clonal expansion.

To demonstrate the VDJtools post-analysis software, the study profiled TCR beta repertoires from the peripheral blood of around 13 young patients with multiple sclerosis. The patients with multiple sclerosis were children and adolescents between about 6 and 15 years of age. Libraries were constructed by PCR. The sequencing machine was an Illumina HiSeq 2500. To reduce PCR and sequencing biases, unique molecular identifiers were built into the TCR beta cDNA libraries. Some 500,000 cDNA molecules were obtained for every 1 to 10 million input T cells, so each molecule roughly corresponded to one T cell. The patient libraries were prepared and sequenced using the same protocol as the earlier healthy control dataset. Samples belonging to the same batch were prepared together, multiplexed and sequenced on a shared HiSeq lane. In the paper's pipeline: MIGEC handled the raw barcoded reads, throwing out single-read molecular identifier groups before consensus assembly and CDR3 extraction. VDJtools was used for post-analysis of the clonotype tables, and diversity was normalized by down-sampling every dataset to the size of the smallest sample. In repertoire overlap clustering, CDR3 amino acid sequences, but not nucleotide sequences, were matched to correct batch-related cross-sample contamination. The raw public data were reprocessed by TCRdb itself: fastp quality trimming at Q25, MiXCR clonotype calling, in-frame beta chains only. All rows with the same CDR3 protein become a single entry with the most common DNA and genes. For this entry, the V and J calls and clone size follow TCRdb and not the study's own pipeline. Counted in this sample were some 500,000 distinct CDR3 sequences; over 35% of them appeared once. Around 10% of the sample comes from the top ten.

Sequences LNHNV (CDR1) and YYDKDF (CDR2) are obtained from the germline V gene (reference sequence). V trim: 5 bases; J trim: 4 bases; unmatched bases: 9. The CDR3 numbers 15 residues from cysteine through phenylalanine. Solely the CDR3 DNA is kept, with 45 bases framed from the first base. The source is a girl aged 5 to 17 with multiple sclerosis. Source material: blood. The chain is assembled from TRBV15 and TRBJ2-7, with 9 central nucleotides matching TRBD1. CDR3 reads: CATSPYRDREYEQYF. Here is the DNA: TGTGCCACCAGCCCCTACCGGGACAGGGAATACGAGCAGTACTTC.